Listed below are T cell receptor beta chains from one sample, sequenced in a study of CD8 T cells in ankylosing spondylitis. One entry per CDR3 protein, called by TCRdb with MiXCR from the 5' RACE reads. Here the sample spans around 250,000 distinct CDR3 sequences, over 8.5% being singletons. Sequenced: blood, either unsorted or a sorted T cell fraction (not recorded which). These receptors were taken from a male donor with ankylosing spondylitis or in good health (not recorded which). The CDR3 runs from the conserved cysteine through the conserved F or W. Fields, in order: J gene, D gene, V gene, clone size, CDR3 DNA, CDR3 protein. A D gene is named only where the DNA matches it firmly. The size field is filled for only some rows; it gives once, few, many or a size class.

>TRBJ2-7|NA|TRBV12-3/TRBV12-4|many
TGTGCCAGCAGTTTAGGCTCCGGGATAGACGAGCAGTACTTC
CASSLGSGIDEQYF
>TRBJ2-5|NA|TRBV5-1|NA
TGCGCCAGCAGCTTGGCTACGGGGCAACAAGAGACCCAGTACTTC
CASSLATGQQETQYF
>TRBJ2-2|NA|TRBV7-7|many
TGTGCCAGCAGCCCGGTGAACACCGGGGAGCTGTTTTTT
CASSPVNTGELFF
>TRBJ2-1|TRBD2|TRBV25-1|NA
TGTGCCAGCAGAGGGACTAGACACAATGAGCAGTTCTTC
CASRGTRHNEQFF
>TRBJ2-1|TRBD1|TRBV20-1|many
TGCAGTGCTATGACAGGGTATGAGCAGTTCTTC
CSAMTGYEQFF
>TRBJ1-6|NA|TRBV7-3|NA
TGTGCCAGCAGCTTATTCGGTAATTCACCCCTCCACTTT
CASSLFGNSPLHF
>TRBJ2-3|NA|TRBV7-9|many
TGTGCCAGCAGCTTAGCGTCACAGGGCACAGATACGCAGTATTTT
CASSLASQGTDTQYF
>TRBJ2-3|TRBD2|TRBV28|many
TGTGCCAGCAGCCCAATAGCGGGAGAGGGGGACGATACGCAGTATTTT
CASSPIAGEGDDTQYF
>TRBJ2-7|NA|TRBV20-1|many
TGCAGTGCTATCATCACCGACAGAAGCTCCTACGAGCAGTACTTC
CSAIITDRSSYEQYF
>TRBJ2-1|TRBD2|TRBV2|NA
TGTGCCAGCAGACCCTTGACTAGCGGGGGTCGGGATGAGCAGTTCTTC
CASRPLTSGGRDEQFF
>TRBJ1-5|NA|TRBV7-9|NA
TGTGCCAGCAGCTATATGACGGGGGAGAGGAGCAATCAGCCCCAGCATTTT
CASSYMTGERSNQPQHF
>TRBJ1-2|NA|TRBV4-2|many
TGTGCCAGCAGCCAAGAGGCCAGGGCAGGCTATGGCTACACCTTC
CASSQEARAGYGYTF
>TRBJ1-1|TRBD1|TRBV19|NA
TGTGCCAGTAGTGACCGGGACAGGGGGCGAACTGAAGCTTTCTTT
CASSDRDRGRTEAFF
>TRBJ2-3|NA|TRBV10-1|many
TGCGCCAGCAGTGTTTCAGATACGCAGTATTTT
CASSVSDTQYF
>TRBJ2-2|TRBD2|TRBV5-1|many
TGCGCCAGCAGCCTCCTGACTAGCGGGATTAACACCGGGGAGCTGTTTTTT
CASSLLTSGINTGELFF
>TRBJ2-1|TRBD2|TRBV10-3|few
TGTGCCATCAGTGGGCTAGCGGATTACAATGAGCAGTTCTTC
CAISGLADYNEQFF
>TRBJ2-7|NA|TRBV20-1|many
TGCAGTGCCAAACCCCCGGAGGGGGACTCCTACGAGCAGTACTTC
CSAKPPEGDSYEQYF
>TRBJ1-2|NA|TRBV20-1|many
TGCAGTGCTTCGGACGGCCTTTATGGCTACACCTTC
CSASDGLYGYTF
>TRBJ2-1|NA|TRBV12-3/TRBV12-4|many
TGTGCCAGCAGTTTAGGACTAGACGGGTTCAATGAGCAGTTCTTC
CASSLGLDGFNEQFF
>TRBJ1-2|TRBD1|TRBV5-4|few
TGTGCCAGCAGCTTGGGACAGGGGGCGGTCGGCTACACCTTC
CASSLGQGAVGYTF
>TRBJ2-6|TRBD1|TRBV4-1|few
TGCGCCAGCAGCTTCCGGGACAGTGGTGCTGGGGCCAACGTCCTGACTTTC
CASSFRDSGAGANVLTF
>TRBJ1-2|NA|TRBV20-1|many
TGCAGTGCAAAACGGGACATACTCTATGGCTACACCTTC
CSAKRDILYGYTF
>TRBJ2-7|NA|TRBV29-1|few
TGCAGCGTTGAAGTCCCCGACACCACGGGGGAGCAGTACTTC
CSVEVPDTTGEQYF
>TRBJ2-5|TRBD2|TRBV28|many
TGTGCCAGCAGTTTTATAAGACTAGCGGAGACGCAAGAGACCCAGTACTTC
CASSFIRLAETQETQYF
>TRBJ2-7|TRBD2|TRBV12-3/TRBV12-4|many
TGTGCCAGCAGCCGGACTAGGGCGGGGGACGAGCAGTACTTC
CASSRTRAGDEQYF
>TRBJ2-1|NA|TRBV19|NA
TGTGCCAGTAGGCCCTCCCTCGAGGGTGAGCAGTTCTTC
CASRPSLEGEQFF
>TRBJ1-2|TRBD1|TRBV6-1|many
TGTGCCAGCAGTGGGGGACAGTTCTATGGCTACACCTTC
CASSGGQFYGYTF
>TRBJ2-1|TRBD2|TRBV12-3/TRBV12-4|many
TGTGCCAGCACCCGGGACTATCTCTGGGAGCAGTTCTTC
CASTRDYLWEQFF
>TRBJ2-2|NA|TRBV20-1|many
TGCGGAGGGGGTGGCGGCAACACCGGGGAGCTGTTTTTT
CGGGGGNTGELFF
>TRBJ2-3|TRBD2|TRBV20-1|many
TGCAGTGCTAGATTGCTAGCGGGGGGGGATACGCAGTATTTT
CSARLLAGGDTQYF
>TRBJ2-3|NA|TRBV20-1|few
TGCAGTGCTAGAGATAGAGGGGGGATCACAGATACGCAGTATTTT
CSARDRGGITDTQYF
>TRBJ2-2|TRBD2|TRBV4-1|many
TGCGCCAGCAGCCATCCGGGGAGGGCTCCGTCCGGGGAGCTGTTTTTT
CASSHPGRAPSGELFF
>TRBJ2-5|NA|TRBV12-3/TRBV12-4|NA
TGTGCCAGCAGGCGAGGCCAGGGAAGCCGAGAGACCCAGTACTTC
CASRRGQGSRETQYF
>TRBJ2-3|NA|TRBV29-1|many
TGCAGCGGTATGGTTGCGGATACGCAGTATTTT
CSGMVADTQYF
>TRBJ2-3|TRBD2|TRBV5-4|few
TGTGCCAGCAGCCTGATGACTAGCCCCACAGATACGCAGTATTTT
CASSLMTSPTDTQYF
>TRBJ1-2|TRBD1|TRBV5-1|few
TGCGCCAGCAGCTTCGACAGGGGTGGCTACACCTTC
CASSFDRGGYTF
>TRBJ1-5|TRBD1|TRBV4-1|NA
TGCGCCAGCAGCCAACCTGGACAGGGACAAAATCAGCCCCAGCATTTT
CASSQPGQGQNQPQHF